The 2 T cell receptor beta chains listed next were all sequenced from one sample in a study of blood T cell repertoires in COVID-19. Clones were read by immunoSEQ multiplex PCR, and TCRdb kept only the in-frame ones, dropping some. The repertoire holds 140,000 to 150,000 clones, with roughly 80% as singletons. Sequenced sample: peripheral blood. Source of these receptors: a man between 65 and 79 years old who had recovered from COVID-19.

In DNA form, the CDR3 reads TGTGCCAGCTCACCGGACAGGGGCTCCTACGAGCAGTACTTC. Protein product: CASSPDRGSYEQYF. The J gene is TRBJ2-7, the V gene TRBV18; TRBD1 agrees at 9 bases. The V gene's germline CDR1 is KGHSH and CDR2 LQKENI. The CDR3 is 14 residues long. The J segment lost 0 bases and the V segment lost 3 bases, leaving 0 bases of the junction unmatched.

The genes are TRBV15 and TRBJ1-4; D remains ambiguous. The CDR3 loop spans 13 amino acids. The germline gives CDR1 LNHNV, CDR2 YYDKDF (reference sequence). V dropped 6 bases and J dropped 2 bases, with 7 bases sitting between them. CDR3 protein: CATRPDTNEKLFF. DNA of the CDR3: TGTGCCACCAGGCCAGATACTAATGAAAAACTGTTTTTT. Full variable domain (missing parts from reference TRBV15 and TRBJ1-4): DAMVIQNPRYQVTQFGKPVTLSCSQTLNHNVMYWYQQKSSQAPKLLFHYYDKDFNNEADTPDNFQSRRPNTSFCFLDIRSPGLGDTAMYLCATRPDTNEKLFFGSGTQLSVL.